Below are 20 T cell receptor beta chains sequenced from a single sample in a study of OX40 agonist ivuxolimab in advanced cancers. Only in-frame clones appear in the TCRdb table, and some are missing; sequencing was by immunoSEQ multiplex PCR. The sample contains 55,000 to 70,000 clones, around four fifths of which appear only once. The source was CD4+ or CD8+ T cells sorted from blood, collected in a trial of the OX40 agonist ivuxolimab. Source of these receptors: an adult with an advanced solid tumor such as melanoma, head and neck, liver or kidney cancer.

The count of this clone is one. The V call is TRBV14, the J call TRBJ2-1, with D tentatively TRBD1 (5 bases). Between the trimmed V and J ends, which lost 1 base and 6 bases, there was a span of 7 bases. The CDR3 extends over 13 amino acids. The germline V gene encodes CDR1 SGHDN and CDR2 FVKESK. The CDR3 protein is CASSQVQGNEQFF. CDR3 nucleotide sequence: TGTGCCAGCAGCCAAGTTCAGGGCAATGAGCAGTTCTTC.

This chain links TRBV30 with TRBJ1-5; the D is unclear. The CDR3 has 13 residues. V was cut by 1 base and J by 5 bases, with 9 bases left in between. Germline V gene data show CDR1 as GTSNPN and CDR2 as SVGIG (reference sequence). This CDR3 reads CAWSAAGYQPQHF. CDR3 DNA: TGTGCCTGGAGTGCGGCGGGGTATCAGCCCCAGCATTTT.

The chain has TRBV5-6 and TRBJ1-4, with D possibly being TRBD1 (5 bases). The CDR3 runs to 14 residues. V shed 1 base and J shed 7 bases, with 11 bases lying between them. Germline V gene sequence: CDR1 SGHDT, CDR2 YYEEEE. DNA for the CDR3: TGTGCCAGCAGCTTGATTCGCCAGGGTGAAAAACTGTTTTTT. This gives the protein CASSLIRQGEKLFF.

V is TRBV2 and J is TRBJ1-1; the D gene is possibly TRBD1 (5 bases). The V end was cut by 11 bases, the J end by 1 base, with 8 bases between. The CDR3 extends over 11 amino acids. Germline CDR1 SNHLY, CDR2 FYNNEI. CDR3 DNA sequence: TGTGCCTGGGGGTCGAACACTGAAGCTTTCTTT. Amino acids: CAWGSNTEAFF.

The chain recombines TRBV10-2 with TRBJ2-3; D is uncertain. The germline CDR1 and CDR2 sequences are WSHSY and SAAADI. The CDR3 is made up of 14 amino acids. Trimming took off 8 bases at V and 5 bases at J, with 17 bases between the two ends. For the CDR3, the DNA is TGCGCCAGCGCAGATCCCCCCTCGGGAGATACGCAGTATTTT. Protein: CASADPPSGDTQYF.

This clone turned up a few times. The chain has TRBV5-6 and TRBJ1-6, with TRBD1 matching over 8 bases. V lost 0 bases to trimming and J lost 9 bases; unmatched junction nucleotides: 5. Germline V gene lookup returns CDR1 SGHDT and CDR2 YYEEEE. The CDR3 is made up of 15 amino acids. The CDR3 sequence: CASSLGTGIFSPLHF. CDR3 coding DNA: TGTGCCAGCAGCTTGGGGACAGGGATATTTTCACCCCTCCACTTT. The full variable domain, rest sourced from reference TRBV5-6 and TRBJ1-6, is DAGVTQSPTHLIKTRGQQVTLRCSPKSGHDTVSWYQQALGQGPQFIFQYYEEEERQRGNFPDRFSGHQFPNYSSELNVNALLLGDSALYLCASSLGTGIFSPLHFGNGTRLTVT.

The chain couples TRBV30 to TRBJ1-6; D is perhaps TRBD1 (5 bases). The germline V and J ends were trimmed by 8 bases and 8 bases, with 13 bases remaining between them. CDR1 is GTSNPN and CDR2 is SVGIG in the germline V gene (reference sequence). This CDR3 region has 12 residues. The CDR3 is CAADQGYSPLHF. CDR3 nucleotide sequence: TGTGCCGCCGATCAGGGCTATTCACCCCTCCACTTT.

The CDR3 nucleotides are TGTGCCAGTAGTAAGCGCGGGAGTTATGAGACCCAGTACTTC. Its translation: CASSKRGSYETQYF. This chain connects TRBV19 to TRBJ2-5; the match to TRBD2 covers 7 bases. Germline values: CDR1 LNHDA, CDR2 SQIVND (reference sequence). The CDR3 loop spans 14 amino acids. With V trimmed by 4 bases and J by 5 bases, 7 bases remained unmatched.

This clone was seen only once. The rearrangement joins TRBV7-2 to TRBJ2-7, with TRBD1 matching over 7 bases. V lost 3 bases and J lost 3; bases outside the gene matches: 8. The CDR3 has 15 residues. Germline V gene lookup returns CDR1 SGHTA and CDR2 FQGNSA. CDR3 loop: CASSLAGTAFYEQYF. DNA of the CDR3: TGTGCCAGCAGCTTGGCCGGGACAGCCTTCTACGAGCAGTACTTC. The full variable domain, with the rest looked up from reference TRBV7-2 and TRBJ2-7, is GAGVSQSPSNKVTEKGKDVELRCDPISGHTALYWYRQSLGQGLEFLIYFQGNSAPDKSGLPSDRFSAERTGGSVSTLTIQRTQQEDSAVYLCASSLAGTAFYEQYFGPGTRLTVT.

The chain links TRBV28 to TRBJ2-7; tentatively, D is TRBD1 or TRBD2 (5 bases each). CDR3 length: 15 amino acids. V lost 4 bases and J 0 bases, leaving 13 bases between the germline ends. The germline gives CDR1 MDHEN, CDR2 SYDVKM. In DNA, the CDR3 is TGTGCCAGCAGTTCCCCCGGGACGAGCTCCTACGAGCAGTACGTC. It codes for CASSSPGTSSYEQYV.

The J gene is TRBJ1-5, the V gene TRBV28; D is undetermined. Germline CDR1 and CDR2: MDHEN and SYDVKM. This CDR3 has 14 residues. The germline V and J ends were trimmed by 6 bases and 1 base, with 10 bases remaining between them. CDR3 sequence reads: CASRPRRSNQPQHF. The CDR3 nucleotides are TGTGCCAGCAGACCCAGAAGGAGCAATCAGCCCCAGCATTTT.

This chain uses TRBV27 with TRBJ2-2; the D is unclear. Germline V gives CDR1 MNHEY, CDR2 SMNVEV (reference sequence). This CDR3 is 18 amino acids long. V lost 4 bases and J 7 bases, leaving 25 bases between the germline ends. Written as DNA, the CDR3 is TGTGCCAGCAGTTATGCAGGACCCCTTCAAACATCCGGCGGGGAGCTGTTTTTT. Amino acid sequence: CASSYAGPLQTSGGELFF.

The chain couples TRBV5-1 to TRBJ2-1; TRBD1 aligns across 10 bases. V lost 1 base, J lost 7 bases, and 5 bases stayed unmatched. The CDR3 runs 15 residues. Germline CDR1 is SGHRS and CDR2 is YFSETQ. Written as DNA, the CDR3 is TGCGCCAGCAGCTTGACCGGACAGGGGGGAAATGAGCAGTTCTTC. Translation gives CASSLTGQGGNEQFF. Full variable domain (outside the CDR3, taken from reference TRBV5-1 and TRBJ2-1): KAGVTQTPRYLIKTRGQQVTLSCSPISGHRSVSWYQQTPGQGLQFLFEYFSETQRNKGNFPGRFSGRQFSNSRSEMNVSTLELGDSALYLCASSLTGQGGNEQFFGPGTRLTVL.

The count of this clone is one. V usage is TRBV19 and J usage is TRBJ1-2, with 9 nucleotides matching TRBD1. In germline, CDR1 is LNHDA, CDR2 SQIVND (reference sequence). V lost 5 bases, J lost 7 bases, and 11 bases stayed unmatched. The CDR3 is 15 amino acids. CDR3: CASSVGQGRKGGYTF. The CDR3 DNA reads as TGTGCCAGTAGTGTCGGACAGGGGAGAAAGGGTGGCTACACCTTC.

The chain joins TRBV7-3 to TRBJ1-4; D may be TRBD1 (5 bases). V lost 5 bases and J lost 5, with 12 bases in between. This CDR3 contains 14 residues. In germline, CDR1 is SGHTA, CDR2 FQGTGA. The CDR3 coding sequence is TGTGCCAGCAGCCCAGGGTGGGCAAATGAAAAACTGTTTTTT. It translates to CASSPGWANEKLFF. Full variable domain (missing parts from reference TRBV7-3 and TRBJ1-4): GAGVSQTPSNKVTEKGKYVELRCDPISGHTALYWYRQSLGQGPEFLIYFQGTGAADDSGLPNDRFFAVRPEGSVSTLKIQRTERGDSAVYLCASSPGWANEKLFFGSGTQLSVL.

In its sample, this clone was seen a few times. The chain combines TRBV28 with TRBJ1-2, with D unclear. V was clipped by 8 bases and J by 8 bases, with 9 bases between them. This CDR3 has 10 amino acids. CDR1 is MDHEN and CDR2 is SYDVKM in the germline V gene. CDR3 bases: TGTGCCAGCTTTATACGGGGCTACACCTTC. Its protein is CASFIRGYTF.

The chain combines TRBV27 with TRBJ2-3; 10 bases line up with TRBD2. This CDR3 contains 18 residues. The germline V gene encodes CDR1 MNHEY and CDR2 SMNVEV (reference sequence). After removal of 0 bases from V and 5 bases from J, the junction contained 11 bases not matched to a gene. The CDR3: CASSLSLSAGGQKDTQYF. DNA for the CDR3: TGTGCCAGCAGTTTATCTCTCTCAGCGGGGGGGCAAAAAGATACGCAGTATTTT.

This chain joins TRBV6-5 and TRBJ2-5; the D gene is possibly TRBD1 (5 bases). The J call may not be correct, given that the DNA end is closer to TRBJ2-7. This CDR3 is 15 amino acids long. CDR1 is MNHEY, CDR2 SVGAGI, per germline. The CDR3 DNA follows: TGTGCCAGCAGTTACTCGACGCAGGGCACCTACGAGCAGTACTTC. The encoded protein is CASSYSTQGTYEQYF.

The J gene is TRBJ1-2, the V gene TRBV28, with D uncertain. The CDR3 is 12 residues long. Trimming left V 7 bases short and J 4 bases short, with 10 bases between. Looked up from germline, CDR1 is MDHEN and CDR2 is SYDVKM. The CDR3 sequence: CASTNVGYGYTF. CDR3 DNA sequence: TGTGCCAGCACCAACGTGGGCTATGGCTACACCTTC.

Comment on this clone: In the same sample, other DNA sequences code for this CDR3. The chain employs TRBV28 and TRBJ2-5; D is undetermined. This CDR3 has 11 amino acids. V was trimmed by 4 bases and J by 3 bases, leaving 3 bases between them. Per germline, CDR1 MDHEN and CDR2 SYDVKM. This CDR3 is CASSSKETQYF. The CDR3 bases are TGTGCCAGCAGTTCAAAAGAGACCCAGTACTTC.